This is a list of T cell receptor beta chains from one sample in a study of shared clonotypes between healthy human individuals. Sequencing used immunoSEQ multiplex PCR; TCRdb keeps in-frame clones, though not all of them. This sample yields about a million clones, of which 70% to 80% are seen a single time; approximately 1.5% belongs to the top ten. Sequencing was carried out using memory CD4+ T cells sorted from blood. Receptor source: a man aged 18 to 30 in good health. CDR3s include the opening cysteine and the closing phenylalanine or tryptophan. D genes are given only for firm matches. Only some rows state a clone size, as once, few, many or a class for expanded clones.

NA TRBJ2-1 TRBV5-1 TRBD2 CASSLGLVNEQFF TGCGCCAGCAGCCTAGGACTAGTCAATGAGCAGTTCTTC
NA TRBJ1-3 TRBV10-3 TRBD1 CATNDRGTGNTIYF TGTGCCACCAACGACAGGGGGACTGGAAACACCATATATTTT
few TRBJ2-1 TRBV27 TRBD2 CASSYFGTSGTYNEQFF TGTGCCAGCAGTTATTTCGGGACTAGCGGGACCTACAATGAGCAGTTCTTC
NA TRBJ2-1 TRBV6-6 NA CASSYPLVSEQFF TGTGCCAGCAGTTACCCCCTTGTGAGTGAGCAGTTCTTC
once TRBJ1-6 TRBV2 TRBD1 CASSEDRDSHSPLHF TGTGCCAGCAGTGAGGACCGGGACAGCCATTCACCCCTCCACTTT
NA TRBJ2-7 TRBV7-2 TRBD1 CASSSRGRGPYEQYF TGTGCCAGCAGCAGCAGGGGGCGAGGGCCCTACGAGCAGTACTTC
NA TRBJ2-3 TRBV12-5 NA CASGLGTKGSTGVTDTQYF TGTGCTAGTGGTTTGGGCACGAAAGGGTCTACGGGAGTGACAGATACGCAGTATTTT
NA TRBJ1-1 TRBV5-4 NA CASSPPGAMNTEAFF TGTGCCAGCAGCCCGCCTGGTGCCATGAACACTGAAGCTTTCTTT
NA TRBJ1-6 TRBV30 NA CAWSVRGRDSPLHF TGTGCCTGGAGTGTACGGGGTCGTGACTCACCCCTCCACTTT
NA TRBJ1-2 TRBV19 NA CASTPGSYGYTF TGTGCCAGTACCCCGGGCAGCTATGGCTACACCTTC
few TRBJ2-7 TRBV9 NA CASSVDQSTYEQYF TGTGCCAGCAGCGTAGATCAGTCCACCTACGAGCAGTACTTC
NA TRBJ2-6 TRBV27 TRBD1 CASRQTGGSGANVLTF TGTGCCAGCAGACAGACAGGGGGCTCTGGGGCCAACGTCCTGACTTTC
NA TRBJ2-7 TRBV6-1 NA CASSEYGTASLEQYF TGTGCCAGCAGTGAATATGGGACCGCGTCCCTCGAGCAGTACTTC
NA TRBJ2-5 TRBV15 TRBD2 CATSIPAGALETQYF TGTGCCACCAGCATCCCAGCGGGGGCCTTAGAGACCCAGTACTTC
NA TRBJ1-1 TRBV6-5 NA CASRPIQNTEAFF TGTGCCAGCAGACCTATCCAGAACACTGAAGCTTTCTTT
few TRBJ1-2 TRBV28 NA CASSLPDTYGYTF TGTGCCAGCAGTTTACCTGACACCTATGGCTACACCTTC
few TRBJ2-2 TRBV10-3 NA CAISEGGTLGELFF TGTGCCATCAGTGAGGGTGGGACCCTCGGGGAGCTGTTTTTT
NA TRBJ1-1 TRBV28 NA CASSLGGAKEAFF TGTGCCAGCAGTTTGGGGGGCGCGAAGGAAGCTTTCTTT
NA TRBJ2-7 TRBV11-2 NA CASSFEGSSSYEQYF TGTGCCAGCAGCTTTGAGGGCTCCAGTTCCTACGAGCAGTACTTC
NA TRBJ1-2 TRBV5-1 TRBD1 CASSPDRGQEGYTF TGCGCCAGCAGCCCCGACAGGGGGCAGGAAGGCTACACCTTC
NA TRBJ2-1 TRBV18 TRBD1 CASSPPGTAYNEQFF TGTGCCAGCTCCCCACCCGGGACAGCCTACAATGAGCAGTTCTTC
NA TRBJ2-1 TRBV5-1 NA CASSPGLHNEQFF TGCGCCAGCAGTCCCGGACTCCACAATGAGCAGTTCTTC
once TRBJ2-1 TRBV29-1 TRBD2 CSSGLALNNEQFF TGCAGCTCCGGACTAGCGCTTAACAATGAGCAGTTCTTC
NA TRBJ2-3 TRBV12-5 TRBD1 CASGLETPRTGADTQYF TGTGCTAGTGGTTTGGAAACTCCCAGGACAGGGGCAGATACGCAGTATTTT
NA TRBJ2-2 TRBV5-1 NA CASSSNRNTGELFF TGCGCCAGCAGCTCTAACAGGAACACCGGGGAGCTGTTTTTT
few TRBJ1-2 TRBV7-2 NA CASSADLNYGYTF TGTGCCAGCAGCGCGGACCTTAACTATGGCTACACCTTC